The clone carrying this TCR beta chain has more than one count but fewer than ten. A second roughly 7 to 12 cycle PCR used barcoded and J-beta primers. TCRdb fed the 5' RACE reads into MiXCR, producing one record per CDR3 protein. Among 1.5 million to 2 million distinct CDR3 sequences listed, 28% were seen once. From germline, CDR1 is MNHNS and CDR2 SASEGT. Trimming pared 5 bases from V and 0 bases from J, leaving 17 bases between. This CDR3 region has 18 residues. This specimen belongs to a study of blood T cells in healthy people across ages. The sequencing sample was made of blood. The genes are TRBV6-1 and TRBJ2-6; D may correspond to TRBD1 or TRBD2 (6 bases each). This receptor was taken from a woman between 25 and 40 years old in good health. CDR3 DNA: TGTGCCAGCAGTCCCAAGGCGGGACACGACTCTGGGGCCAACGTCCTGACTTTC. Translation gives CASSPKAGHDSGANVLTF.